The text below deals with one T cell receptor (beta chain). The antigen is not known. The data originate from a study of CD8 T cells in ankylosing spondylitis. Regarding the study as a whole: Among TCR beta sequences, a motif of several highly homologous variants appeared characteristic of ankylosing spondylitis blood. Reactive arthritis synovial fluid and blood were previously reported to contain some motif variants. Disease-linked clones reportedly concentrated significantly in matched ankylosing spondylitis synovial fluid.

This CDR3 comprises 16 residues. V gave up 4 bases and J gave up 6 bases, with 19 bases separating them. CDR1 is SGHTS and CDR2 is YDEGEE in the germline V gene. Quantitative molecular-barcoded 5'-RACE generated the TCR beta libraries. Each CDR3 protein gets one entry after TCRdb re-called the 5' RACE reads with MiXCR. The sample holds 750,000 to 850,000 distinct CDR3 sequences, 10% to 15% seen once. This chain connects TRBV5-8 to TRBJ2-2; tentative D call: TRBD1 (6 bases). The sequenced sample consisted of blood, either unsorted or a sorted T cell fraction (not recorded which). The sequence came from a male donor with ankylosing spondylitis. CDR3 nucleotides: TGTGCCAGCAGCAGGGGGATCGAGGGGTCCGCCGGGGAGCTGTTTTTT. This codes for CASSRGIEGSAGELFF.